These 22 T cell receptor beta chains came from one sample sequenced in a study of neoadjuvant anti-PD-1 for oral cavity cancer. Libraries were prepared by immunoSEQ multiplex PCR; TCRdb keeps only in-frame clonotypes and omits some of them. The data hold roughly 14,000 clones, with 75% to 85% observed a single time. As to time point: after neoadjuvant nivolumab, at surgical resection. The source material was PBMCs, sampled after nivolumab (anti-PD-1) treatment. These receptor sequences come from a person between 40 and 80 years old with oral cavity squamous cell carcinoma.

J is TRBJ2-5 and V is TRBV5-4; TRBD2 matches at 8 bases. V was clipped by 2 bases and J by 5 bases; unmatched bases: 5. CDR1 is SGHNT, CDR2 YYREEE, per germline (reference sequence). The CDR3 is 14 residues long. The CDR3 region has the DNA TGTGCCAGCAGCTTATCGGCTAGCGGGGAGACCCAGTACTTC. It yields the protein CASSLSASGETQYF.

The chain combines TRBV5-5 with TRBJ2-1; 7 nucleotides match TRBD1. V lost 1 base, J lost 7 bases, and 11 bases stayed unmatched. Germline V gene sequence: CDR1 SGHKS, CDR2 YYEKEE (reference sequence). The CDR3 loop spans 16 amino acids. The CDR3 nucleotides are TGTGCCAGCAGCTTGTTGGGACAGTACTCAACAAATGAGCAGTTCTTC. Translated: CASSLLGQYSTNEQFF.

For this clone: Relative to the germline gene, one junction end is altered; a read error may explain this. The chain is built from TRBV7-7 and TRBJ2-7; D remains unclear. The CDR3 spans 14 residues. Germline V gene sequence: CDR1 SSHAT, CDR2 FNYEAQ (reference sequence). The CDR3 spells CASSLSTDSYEQYF. The CDR3 coding sequence is TGTGCTAGCAGCTTATCCACAGACTCCTACGAGCAGTACTTC.

This clone was counted between two and nine times. The chain recombines TRBV10-2 with TRBJ1-1, with D unresolved. The CDR3 runs to 12 residues. Germline V lookup: CDR1 WSHSY, CDR2 SAAADI. V gave up 4 bases and J gave up 4 bases, with 7 bases separating them. CDR3: CASSASSTEAFF. The DNA of the CDR3 is TGCGCCAGCAGTGCCAGTTCCACTGAAGCTTTCTTT.

V gene TRBV10-3 combines with J gene TRBJ1-3, with 7 bases fitting TRBD1. Looked up from germline, CDR1 is ENHRY and CDR2 is SYGVKD. J was trimmed by 4 bases and V by 6 bases; bases with no gene match: 6. The CDR3 loop spans 14 amino acids. Written as DNA, the CDR3 is TGTGCCATCAGACAGGGGATGCGAGGAAACACCATATATTTT. Amino acids: CAIRQGMRGNTIYF.

By its share, this clone is large (0.1 to 1%). The chain uses TRBV7-9 and TRBJ2-3, with TRBD1 matching over 10 bases. CDR3 length: 16 amino acids. The junction had 5 bases not matched to a gene; V was cut back by 5 bases and J by 0 bases. Per the germline V gene, CDR1 is SEHNR and CDR2 is FQNEAQ (reference sequence). The DNA of the CDR3 is TGTGCCAGCAGCGGACAGGGGGGCACTAGCACAGATACGCAGTATTTT. Encoded protein: CASSGQGGTSTDTQYF.

The chain carries TRBV5-1 and TRBJ2-1; 9 nucleotides line up with TRBD1. The V and J ends lost 4 bases and 9 bases, in that order; junction bases with no gene match: 17. From germline, CDR1 is SGHRS and CDR2 YFSETQ. CDR3 length equals 17 residues. The CDR3 loop reads CASSRASGTGRMIEQFF. CDR3 coding DNA: TGCGCCAGCAGCAGGGCGTCAGGGACAGGGCGAATGATTGAGCAGTTCTTC.

The chain is built from TRBV13 and TRBJ1-1; no reliable D call. V lost 5 bases, J lost 0 bases, and 4 bases lay in between. There are 12 residues in the CDR3. Germline lookup yields CDR1 PRHDT and CDR2 FYEKMQ (reference sequence). The CDR3 coding sequence is TGTGCCAGCAGCACAGTGAACACTGAAGCTTTCTTT. Translated, it gives CASSTVNTEAFF.

V gene TRBV7-3 combines with J gene TRBJ1-2; D gene ambiguous. This CDR3 has 12 amino acids. Germline CDR1 SGHTA, CDR2 FQGTGA. The ends were cut back, 0 bases at V and 7 bases at J, with 6 bases in the middle. CDR3 coding DNA: TGTGCCAGCAGCTTAACGGGGTTTGGCTACACCTTC. Protein: CASSLTGFGYTF.

This chain connects TRBV9 to TRBJ1-1; D unclear. The germline V gene has CDR1 SGDLS and CDR2 YYNGEE. CDR3 length: 16 residues. Trimming took off 0 bases at V and 5 bases at J, with 17 bases between the two ends. The DNA for the CDR3 is TGTGCCAGCAGCGTAGTAACGGATATGACCTTTACTGAAGCTTTCTTT. It yields the protein CASSVVTDMTFTEAFF.

The J gene is TRBJ1-3, the V gene TRBV11-2; D is perhaps TRBD1 (5 bases). Trimming removed 4 bases from V and 0 bases from J, with 13 bases in between. Germline V gene sequence: CDR1 SGHAT, CDR2 FQNNGV. CDR3 length: 16 residues. The CDR3 spells CASSWRQRSSGNTIYF. The CDR3 bases are TGTGCCAGCAGCTGGCGACAGCGTTCCTCTGGAAACACCATATATTTT. Full variable domain (outside the CDR3, taken from reference TRBV11-2 and TRBJ1-3): EAGVAQSPRYKIIEKRQSVAFWCNPISGHATLYWYQQILGQGPKLLIQFQNNGVVDDSQLPKDRFSAERLKGVDSTLKIQPAKLEDSAVYLCASSWRQRSSGNTIYFGEGSWLTVV.

The chain couples TRBV2 to TRBJ2-4; D is unclear. The germline gives CDR1 SNHLY, CDR2 FYNNEI. The CDR3 consists of 13 residues. V lost 8 bases and J 6 bases, leaving 14 bases between the germline ends. DNA of the CDR3: TGTGCCAGCTGTCTTGGCCAGATAAACATTCAGTACTTC. It translates to CASCLGQINIQYF. Variable domain in full (rest from reference TRBV2 and TRBJ2-4): EPEVTQTPSHQVTQMGQEVILRCVPISNHLYFYWYRQILGQKVEFLVSFYNNEISEKSEIFDDQFSVERPDGSNFTLKIRSTKLEDSAMYFCASCLGQINIQYFGAGTRLSVL.

The genes are TRBV9 and TRBJ2-5; no clear D. The CDR3 has 16 residues. Trimming left V 3 bases short and J 5 bases short, with 20 bases between. Germline V gives CDR1 SGDLS, CDR2 YYNGEE. CDR3 residues: CASSDPLDILGETQYF. Here the CDR3 DNA reads TGTGCCAGCAGCGACCCACTCGATATCCTCGGGGAGACCCAGTACTTC.

CDR3 sequence: CASSQPWALAGGPVFF. DNA of the CDR3: TGCGCCAGCAGCCAACCCTGGGCCCTAGCGGGAGGGCCAGTCTTCTTC. This chain uses TRBV4-1 with TRBJ2-1, with 12 bases that match TRBD2. Germline assignment: CDR1 MGHRA and CDR2 YSYEKL. The length of the CDR3 is 16 residues. The J segment lost 16 bases and the V segment lost 2 bases, leaving 15 bases of the junction unmatched.

V gene TRBV29-1 combines with J gene TRBJ1-2; D is unresolved. This CDR3 spans 10 amino acids. CDR1 and CDR2 (germline): SQVTM, ANQGSEA. V was clipped by 5 bases and J by 8 bases, with 9 bases between them. In DNA form, the CDR3 reads TGCAGCGTTTACGGAAACGGCTACACCTTC. It is translated as CSVYGNGYTF. The whole variable domain, remainder taken from reference TRBV29-1 and TRBJ1-2, is SAVISQKPSRDICQRGTSLTIQCQVDSQVTMMFWYRQQPGQSLTLIATANQGSEATYESGFVIDKFPISRPNLTFSTLTVSNMSPEDSSIYLCSVYGNGYTFGSGTRLTVV.

This chain uses TRBV5-3 with TRBJ2-7; D tentatively reads TRBD1 or TRBD2 (5 bases each). TRBV5-3 is sorted into the ORF group, with uncertain function. Trimming removed 10 bases from V and 7 bases from J, with 15 bases in between. The CDR3 has 11 amino acids. CDR3 bases: TGTGCCCCTAAGGGACCCGGGGAGCAGTACTTC. Residues: CAPKGPGEQYF.

This clone came up a few times. The chain recombines TRBV7-2 with TRBJ1-6; tentative D call: TRBD1 (5 bases). From germline, CDR1 is SGHTA and CDR2 FQGNSA. This CDR3 has 15 amino acids. Trimming left V 2 bases short and J 7 bases short, with 12 bases between. CDR3 loop: CASSLRGIINSPLHF. The CDR3 DNA follows: TGTGCCAGCAGCTTAAGGGGCATTATAAATTCACCCCTCCACTTT.

The genes are TRBV2 and TRBJ2-1; possible D gene TRBD2, 6 bases. Germline assignment: CDR1 SNHLY and CDR2 FYNNEI. The CDR3 has 16 amino acids. V shed 4 bases and J shed 9 bases, with 22 bases lying between them. In DNA, the CDR3 is TGTGCCAGCAGTGCGTTTTTGACTAGATACGGTACTGAGCAGTTCTTC. Its translation: CASSAFLTRYGTEQFF.

This sequence joins TRBV11-3 and TRBJ2-7, with D tentatively TRBD2 (6 bases). The length of the CDR3 is 14 residues. Germline loops: CDR1 SGHNT, CDR2 YENEEA. V was clipped by 6 bases and J by 7 bases, with 19 bases between them. CDR3 region: CASSSGTGSAEQYF. The CDR3, as DNA: TGTGCCAGCAGTTCCGGGACTGGAAGTGCAGAGCAGTACTTC.

This clone was counted a single time. The CDR3 DNA is TGCGCCAGCAGCCCACCAGGAGAAGGGGCCAACGTCCTGACTTTC. It translates to CASSPPGEGANVLTF. V and J are TRBV5-1 and TRBJ2-6; D gene unclear. Germline V lookup: CDR1 SGHRS, CDR2 YFSETQ. CDR3 length: 15 amino acids. The V end was cut by 4 bases, the J end by 4 bases, with 12 bases between. The variable domain in full, with the rest retrieved from reference TRBV5-1 and TRBJ2-6, is KAGVTQTPRYLIKTRGQQVTLSCSPISGHRSVSWYQQTPGQGLQFLFEYFSETQRNKGNFPGRFSGRQFSNSRSEMNVSTLELGDSALYLCASSPPGEGANVLTFGAGSRLTVL.

The CDR3 nucleotides are TGTGCCAGCAGCCCCGCGGGGGTGCTGGCCTCCTACAATGAGCAGTTCTTC. It codes for CASSPAGVLASYNEQFF. V is TRBV11-3 and J is TRBJ2-1; 7 bases line up with TRBD2. The CDR3 runs to 17 residues. Germline V lookup: CDR1 SGHNT, CDR2 YENEEA. The V gene end was trimmed by 5 bases and the J gene end by 0 bases; junction bases not matched to a gene: 10.

The chain couples TRBV7-7 to TRBJ2-2; D gene uncertain. V was clipped by 0 bases and J by 4 bases, with 6 bases between them. Germline V gene sequence: CDR1 SSHAT, CDR2 FNYEAQ (reference sequence). The CDR3 contains 14 residues. The CDR3 here is CASSLAQSTGELFF. The DNA for the CDR3 is TGTGCCAGCAGCTTAGCGCAAAGCACCGGGGAGCTGTTTTTT. The variable domain in full, completed from reference TRBV7-7 and TRBJ2-2, reads GAGVSQSPRYKVTKRGQDVTLRCDPISSHATLYWYQQALGQGPEFLTYFNYEAQPDKSGLPSDRFSAERPEGSISTLTIQRTEQRDSAMYRCASSLAQSTGELFFGEGSRLTVL.